The 20 T cell receptor beta chains below all came from one sample that was sequenced in a study of T cells in Graves' hyperthyroidism and ophthalmopathy. Amplified TCR beta CDR3 regions came from RNA transcripts. First-round RT-PCR targeting the TCR CDR3 was performed with the HTBI primer set. MiXCR, applied by TCRdb to the multiplex PCR reads, yields one record per CDR3 protein. Among 450,000 to 550,000 distinct CDR3 sequences listed, approximately 25% were seen once. The sequencing input was blood. These receptors came from a woman in her 30s with Graves' ophthalmopathy.

The chain is built from TRBV7-8 and TRBJ1-1; D gene uncertain. Trimming cost V 5 bases and J 11 bases, with 21 bases left between them. CDR1 SGHVS and CDR2 FQNEAQ come from the germline V gene. This CDR3 comprises 14 residues. CDR3 DNA: TGTGCCAGCAGCCCCCCCGACCGATGGGGAGAGGCTTTCTTT. Translating it yields CASSPPDRWGEAFF.

Ten or more counts support this clonotype. The chain combines TRBV12-3 or TRBV12-4 with TRBJ2-7, with 11 nucleotides matching TRBD2. The V gene end was trimmed by 3 bases and the J gene end by 1 base; junction bases not matched to a gene: 5. This CDR3 contains 16 residues. The CDR3 coding sequence is TGTGCCAGCAGTTTGGTCCTAGCGGGGGGTTCCTACGAGCAGTACTTC. Protein sequence: CASSLVLAGGSYEQYF.

In this sample, this clonotype turned up a few times. Germline and junction disagree at one end, which may indicate a read error. The chain carries TRBV5-1 and TRBJ1-1; no clear D. This CDR3 has 13 residues. CDR1 is SGHRS, CDR2 YFSETQ, per germline. This CDR3 reads CASGLGGNTEAFF. The DNA for the CDR3 is TGCGCCAGCGGCTTGGGTGGGAACACTGAAGCTTTCTTT.

Ten or more counts support this clonotype. The gene calls are TRBV27 and TRBJ1-1, with D possibly matching TRBD1 (5 bases). Germline V gene sequence: CDR1 MNHEY, CDR2 SMNVEV (reference sequence). This CDR3 has 13 residues. V shed 5 bases and J shed 11 bases, with 18 bases lying between them. The CDR3 DNA sequence: TGTGCCAGCAGTACGATCGACTTGGGGCTCGCTTTCTTT. The encoded protein is CASSTIDLGLAFF.

This clonotype has only a few counts. The chain has TRBV6-4 and TRBJ2-2, with TRBD1 matching 9 bases. This CDR3 comprises 16 residues. Germline values: CDR1 MRHNA, CDR2 SNTAGT. V gave up 2 bases and J gave up 3 bases; unmatched junction bases: 4. This CDR3 is CASSDGDRADTGELFF. CDR3 sequence (DNA): TGTGCCAGCAGTGACGGGGACAGGGCCGACACCGGGGAGCTGTTTTTT.

In its sample, this clonotype was seen a few times. The V gene is TRBV28, the J gene TRBJ2-5; no clear D. Per the germline V gene, CDR1 is MDHEN and CDR2 is SYDVKM. Trimming took off 8 bases at V and 0 bases at J, with 7 bases between the two ends. This CDR3 contains 12 residues. The CDR3 bases are TGTGCCAGCGGGGTCTACCAAGAGACCCAGTACTTC. Its protein product is CASGVYQETQYF.

This chain links TRBV20-1 with TRBJ2-7; 7 nucleotides agree with TRBD1. Germline V gives CDR1 DFQATT, CDR2 SNEGSKA (reference sequence). The trim removed 3 bases at V and 7 bases at J, leaving 9 bases unmatched. The CDR3 sequence is 13 residues long. Here the CDR3 DNA reads TGCAGTGCTAGGCAAAGAGGGACAGAAGAGCAGTACTTC. It yields the protein CSARQRGTEEQYF.

This sequence joins TRBV19 and TRBJ2-5; D is unresolved. The CDR3 runs to 15 residues. The germline V gene encodes CDR1 LNHDA and CDR2 SQIVND (reference sequence). Trimming pared 4 bases from V and 2 bases from J, leaving 14 bases between. DNA for the CDR3: TGTGCCAGTAGTACGGGTTCCTTCGGGCAAGAGACCCAGTACTTC. Amino acids: CASSTGSFGQETQYF.

The CDR3 region is CASSQRRGRTEAFF. CDR3 bases: TGTGCCAGCTCACAACGAAGGGGCCGGACTGAAGCTTTCTTT. This chain links TRBV18 with TRBJ1-1; D possibly corresponds to TRBD1 (5 bases). The CDR3 has 14 amino acids. Germline V gene lookup returns CDR1 KGHSH and CDR2 LQKENI. V was shortened by 4 bases and J by 5 bases, with 14 bases between the two germline ends.

The sample holds many counts of this clonotype. The chain is built from TRBV6-2 or TRBV6-3 and TRBJ1-6; 9 bases are a match to TRBD1. Germline values: CDR1 MNHEY, CDR2 SVGEGT. The junction had 8 bases not matched to a gene; V was cut back by 7 bases and J by 7 bases. This CDR3 is 15 amino acids long. CDR3 sequence: CASTWTGAWNSPLHF. CDR3 DNA: TGTGCCAGCACCTGGACAGGGGCATGGAATTCACCCCTCCACTTT.

This clonotype was seen at least ten times. The chain employs TRBV15 and TRBJ2-2; maybe TRBD1 (5 bases). Germline values: CDR1 LNHNV, CDR2 YYDKDF (reference sequence). V lost 1 base and J lost 5, with 14 bases in between. The CDR3 length is 16 residues. CDR3 sequence: CATSRADKDLTGELFF. CDR3 nucleotides: TGTGCCACCAGCAGAGCGGACAAGGATTTGACCGGGGAGCTGTTTTTT.

There are many counts of this clonotype. The J gene is TRBJ2-6, the V gene TRBV6-4; 7 positions match TRBD1. Germline V CDR1 and CDR2: MRHNA, SNTAGT. The CDR3 is 17 amino acids. Trimming took 2 bases from V and 0 from J; bases not matched to a gene: 4. The CDR3 nucleotides are TGTGCCAGCAGTGACAGGGACAGACTCTCTGGGGCCAACGTCCTGACTTTC. Translating gives CASSDRDRLSGANVLTF.

The gene calls are TRBV10-3 and TRBJ2-7, with D tentatively TRBD1 (5 bases). The CDR3 covers 13 residues. The germline V and J ends were trimmed by 6 bases and 0 bases, with 9 bases remaining between them. Germline V gives CDR1 ENHRY, CDR2 SYGVKD. CDR3 sequence (DNA): TGTGCCATCAGGGGGCTAAGCTCCTACGAGCAGTACTTC. Its translation is CAIRGLSSYEQYF.

Many counts were recorded for this clonotype. The chain combines TRBV11-2 with TRBJ1-2, with D uncertain. The CDR3 spans 15 residues. V was shortened by 1 base and J by 0 bases, with 9 bases between the two germline ends. CDR1 and CDR2 (germline): SGHAT, FQNNGV. The CDR3 here is CASSLGPQANYGYTF. The CDR3 bases are TGTGCCAGCAGCTTAGGCCCTCAAGCTAACTATGGCTACACCTTC.

Many counts were recorded for this clonotype. The chain employs TRBV12-3 or TRBV12-4 and TRBJ2-7; perhaps TRBD1 as D (6 bases). The CDR3 contains 18 residues. V was trimmed by 0 bases and J by 2 bases, leaving 20 bases between them. In DNA, the CDR3 is TGTGCCAGCAGTTTAGCCTCGCCGCTAACAGGGTTCACCTACGAGCAGTACTTC. The encoded protein is CASSLASPLTGFTYEQYF.

This clonotype was seen repeatedly, ten times or more. V gene TRBV6-5 combines with J gene TRBJ2-5; TRBD2 agrees at 14 bases. The germline V gene encodes CDR1 MNHEY and CDR2 SVGAGI. Losses at the gene ends were 3 bases for V and 4 bases for J; bases not matched to a gene: 7. The CDR3 spans 17 residues. The CDR3 sequence: CASSYPGLAGVGETQYF. The CDR3 DNA reads TGTGCCAGCAGTTATCCGGGACTAGCGGGGGTGGGAGAGACCCAGTACTTC.

This clonotype has at least ten counts. The CDR3 region is CASSLVAQVQDEQYF. CDR3 in DNA: TGTGCCAGCAGCTTAGTAGCGCAGGTTCAGGACGAGCAGTACTTC. This chain links TRBV7-8 with TRBJ2-7, with D possibly TRBD2 on 5 matching bases. This CDR3 has 15 residues. Trimming took 1 base from V and 5 from J, leaving 15 bases between them. Germline V gene sequence: CDR1 SGHVS, CDR2 FQNEAQ.

Many counts were recorded for this clonotype. J is TRBJ2-6 and V is TRBV6-4; TRBD1 matches at 10 bases. With 5 bases clipped from V and 0 bases from J, the junction kept 13 bases outside the gene matches. This CDR3 region has 20 residues. Germline loops: CDR1 MRHNA, CDR2 SNTAGT. The DNA of the CDR3 is TGTGCCAGCAGTCCTGGGGACAGGGGATTGGAGGGCTCTGGGGCCAACGTCCTGACTTTC. Its translation: CASSPGDRGLEGSGANVLTF.

For this clonotype: A read error may be the cause here, since a much bigger clone is one base away. V usage is TRBV5-1 and J usage is TRBJ2-7, with D perhaps matching TRBD2 (6 bases). The CDR3 contains 13 residues. Germline CDR1 SGHRS, CDR2 YFSETQ. The CDR3 DNA sequence: TGCGTCAGCAGCTCGGGGGACCAGTACGAGCAGTACTTC. Residues: CVSSSGDQYEQYF.

This clonotype was found once. The CDR3 DNA sequence: TGTGCCAGTAGCCAAGGGGGCTGGGAGAAAAACATTCAGTACTTC. Amino acids: CASSQGGWEKNIQYF. The chain joins TRBV19 to TRBJ2-4; TRBD1 matches 7 bases. The CDR3 totals 15 residues. V was pared by 6 bases and J by 4 bases, with 9 bases of the junction left unmatched. CDR1 LNHDA and CDR2 SQIVND come from the germline V gene (reference sequence).